This T cell receptor (beta chain) was sequenced for a study of somatic mutations in cytotoxic T cells in rheumatoid arthritis. Overall study context: The flow sorting of some V beta antibody-stained T-cell populations reached nearly 100% purity, and the sorted populations included V beta1+ cells sequenced for TCRB.

For this clone: Its antigen is as yet unknown.

V was shortened by 0 bases and J by 2 bases, with 17 bases between the two germline ends. The CDR3 extends over 17 amino acids. The V gene's germline CDR1 is SGHKS and CDR2 YYEKEE (reference sequence). Overall study findings and caveats: Comparison of CD8+ T-cell clonality between rheumatoid arthritis patients and age-matched healthy controls yielded no significant difference. Of some 67 patients, fewer than ten had a largest CD8+ clone that exceeded 20% of CD8+ cells.

The repertoire was sequenced with immunoSEQ multiplex PCR; TCRdb's copy has only in-frame clones and lacks some. The table has about 29,000 clones, approximately 86% seen once. This TCR was recovered from an adult with rheumatoid arthritis. Sequencing was carried out using CD8+ T cells sorted from blood. V usage is TRBV5-5 and J usage is TRBJ1-1; D gene unclear. CDR3 protein: CASSLDGNPGINTEAFF. The DNA for the CDR3 is TGTGCCAGCAGCTTGGACGGGAACCCGGGGATAAACACTGAAGCTTTCTTT. Complete variable domain (other parts from reference TRBV5-5 and TRBJ1-1): DAGVTQSPTHLIKTRGQQVTLRCSPISGHKSVSWYQQVLGQGPQFIFQYYEKEERGRGNFPDRFSARQFPNYSSELNVNALLLGDSALYLCASSLDGNPGINTEAFFGQGTRLTVV.